The 2 T cell receptor beta chains reported below all come from one sample, sequenced in a study of blood T cell repertoires in COVID-19. Generated by immunoSEQ multiplex PCR, the TCRdb table keeps only in-frame clones and is missing some. This table has 240,000 or so clones, about 80% appearing once. The source material was peripheral blood. The receptors stem from a woman of 80 years or more with acute or convalescent COVID-19.

This clone has just one count. The chain is built from TRBV10-3 and TRBJ2-7; 7 bases are shared with TRBD2. This CDR3 comprises 15 residues. Germline CDR1 reads ENHRY; CDR2 reads SYGVKD. The J segment lost 3 bases and the V segment lost 0 bases, leaving 5 bases of the junction unmatched. The DNA of the CDR3 is TGTGCCATCAGTGAGTCGGTGGCTAGCGGCTACGAGCAGTACTTC. It codes for CAISESVASGYEQYF.

The chain combines TRBV29-1 with TRBJ2-1; 9 positions match TRBD1. This CDR3 has 14 residues. Germline CDR1 reads SQVTM; CDR2 reads ANQGSEA. V was pared by 7 bases and J by 3 bases, with 7 bases of the junction left unmatched. CDR3 sequence reads: CSAKDRGHYNEQFF. CDR3 in DNA: TGCAGCGCCAAGGACAGGGGACACTACAATGAGCAGTTCTTC.